This TCR beta chain was retrieved from a study of shared clonotypes between healthy human individuals. Study results and limitations: Sharing across four donors was highest in naive CD4 (approximately 5%) and lowest in memory CD8 (roughly 0.4%).

Of note for this clone: Antigen: not known.

The authors' processing: ImmunoSEQ junction-only sequences lacked quality scores, so their filtering differed. Method: immunoSEQ multiplex PCR; TCRdb's copy keeps in-frame clones and lacks some. Clonal size and the V and J genes are those of that table, whereas D and trimming came from the DNA. This table holds about 1,800,000 clones, about 95% found once. The CDR3 is 12 residues long. The germline gives CDR1 PRHDT, CDR2 FYEKMQ (reference sequence). Trimming took 4 bases from V and 3 from J, leaving 6 bases between them. The naive CD8 fraction comprised CD45RO-negative cells positively selected for CCR7 and excluded terminally differentiated effector memory CD45RA+ cells.

The specimen sequenced was naive CD8+ T cells sorted from blood. The V call is TRBV13, the J call TRBJ1-1, with a possible D match to TRBD1 (5 bases). This sequence was found in a man younger than 35 in good health. The CDR3 region is CASSSGHTEAFF. DNA of the CDR3: TGTGCCAGCAGCTCGGGGCACACTGAAGCTTTCTTT.